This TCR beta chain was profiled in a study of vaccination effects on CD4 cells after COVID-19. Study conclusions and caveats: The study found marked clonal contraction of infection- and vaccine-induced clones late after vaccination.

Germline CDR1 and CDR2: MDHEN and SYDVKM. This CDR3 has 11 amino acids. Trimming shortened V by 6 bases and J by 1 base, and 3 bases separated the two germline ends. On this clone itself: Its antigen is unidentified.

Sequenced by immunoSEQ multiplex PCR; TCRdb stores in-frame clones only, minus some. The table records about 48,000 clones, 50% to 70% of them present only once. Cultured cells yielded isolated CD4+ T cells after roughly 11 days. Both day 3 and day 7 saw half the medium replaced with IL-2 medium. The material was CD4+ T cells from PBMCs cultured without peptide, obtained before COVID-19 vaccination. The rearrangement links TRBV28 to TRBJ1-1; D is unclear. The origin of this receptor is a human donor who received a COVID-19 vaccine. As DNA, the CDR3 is TGTGCCAGCAGGGGGAACACTGAAGCTTTCTTT. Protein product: CASRGNTEAFF.